Below, 28 T cell receptor beta chains from the same sample are listed, as sequenced in a study of T cell responses to AZD1222 COVID-19 vaccine. Repertoires were generated with immunoSEQ multiplex PCR, while TCRdb's copy carries only in-frame clones and drops some. The table includes 95,000 to 150,000 clones, around 91% detected once. The specimen comprised peripheral blood, sampled on day 0 of AZD1222 vaccination. Receptor source: an adult in good health.

The chain has TRBV19 and TRBJ1-1; 11 bases agree with TRBD1. V lost 7 bases to trimming and J lost 6 bases; unmatched junction nucleotides: 13. The germline V gene has CDR1 LNHDA and CDR2 SQIVND (reference sequence). This CDR3 is 16 amino acids long. CDR3 protein: CASTGTGGRGTAEAFF. CDR3 in DNA: TGTGCCAGTACCGGGACAGGGGGGCGCGGTACGGCTGAAGCTTTCTTT.

V usage is TRBV7-2 and J usage is TRBJ1-1; D remains ambiguous. Looked up from germline, CDR1 is SGHTA and CDR2 is FQGNSA. The CDR3 consists of 15 residues. V lost 2 bases to trimming and J lost 2 bases, with 12 bases between them. The CDR3 DNA sequence: TGTGCCAGCAGCTTACTTTCCTCTTTCAACACTGAAGCTTTCTTT. Protein product: CASSLLSSFNTEAFF.

The table lists this clone with a count of one. The chain couples TRBV6-2 or TRBV6-3 to TRBJ1-1, with no clear D. V was pared by 0 bases and J by 5 bases, with 7 bases between. Germline V gives CDR1 MNHEY, CDR2 SVGEGT. The CDR3 is made up of 13 amino acids. In nucleotides, the CDR3 is TGTGCCAGCAGTTACTCGCTCGTAACTGAAGCTTTCTTT. Amino acid sequence: CASSYSLVTEAFF.

The chain is built from TRBV20-1 and TRBJ2-2; possible D gene TRBD1, 6 bases. V was clipped by 6 bases and J by 5 bases, with 7 bases between them. Germline CDR1 DFQATT, CDR2 SNEGSKA (reference sequence). The CDR3 has 11 amino acids. In DNA, the CDR3 is TGCAGTGCCCAGGGGACCGGGGAGCTGTTTTTT. Its protein is CSAQGTGELFF.

This chain connects TRBV27 to TRBJ1-3; 9 positions agree with TRBD1. Trimming took 8 bases from V and 3 from J; bases not matched to a gene: 14. The germline CDR1 and CDR2 sequences are MNHEY and SMNVEV (reference sequence). The CDR3 consists of 17 residues. In DNA, the CDR3 is TGTGCCAGCCGTCCCGGGACAGGGACGGTCCTTGGAAACACCATATATTTT. Translation: CASRPGTGTVLGNTIYF.

V gene TRBV4-3 combines with J gene TRBJ2-4, with TRBD2 identical over 7 bases. This CDR3 has 18 amino acids. Germline V gives CDR1 LGHNA, CDR2 YSLEER. Trimming removed 1 base from V and 0 bases from J; junction bases left unmatched: 9. CDR3: CASSQVGVGGEAKNIQYF. The CDR3 region has the DNA TGCGCCAGCAGCCAAGTGGGGGTGGGAGGGGAAGCCAAAAACATTCAGTACTTC.

The V call is TRBV28, the J call TRBJ1-2; no firm D call. CDR1 is MDHEN and CDR2 is SYDVKM in the germline V gene. The CDR3 has 14 residues. The V end was cut by 2 bases, the J end by 1 base, with 8 bases between. CDR3 sequence (DNA): TGTGCCAGCAGTTTAGGGCCAATTAACTATGGCTACACCTTC. This sequence encodes CASSLGPINYGYTF.

This chain links TRBV19 with TRBJ2-4, with D possibly TRBD2 on 5 matching bases. Trimming cost V 3 bases and J 8 bases, with 14 bases left between them. The CDR3 length is 14 residues. CDR1 and CDR2 (germline): LNHDA, SQIVND (reference sequence). CDR3 loop: CASSIFPSRDIQYF. CDR3 nucleotides: TGTGCCAGTAGTATTTTCCCTAGCCGAGACATTCAGTACTTC.

CDR3 amino acids: CATSETGAGTYEQYF. CDR3 sequence (DNA): TGTGCCACCAGTGAAACGGGGGCAGGTACATACGAGCAGTACTTC. The chain carries TRBV24-1 and TRBJ2-7, with D possibly called TRBD1 or TRBD2 (6 bases each). Germline CDR1 and CDR2: KGHDR and SFDVKD. V lost 4 bases and J 4 bases, leaving 16 bases between the germline ends. The CDR3 has 15 residues.

This chain links TRBV2 with TRBJ1-5; 7 bases are a match to TRBD1. V lost 5 bases to trimming and J lost 6 bases; unmatched junction nucleotides: 19. Per germline, CDR1 SNHLY and CDR2 FYNNEI. This CDR3 is built from 18 residues. DNA for the CDR3: TGTGCCAGCAGTCCACTGGGGGTCGGGACAGCTTTAATTCAGCCCCAGCATTTT. It is translated as CASSPLGVGTALIQPQHF.

The chain recombines TRBV24-1 with TRBJ2-7, with a possible D match to TRBD2 (8 bases). CDR1 and CDR2 from the germline V gene are KGHDR and SFDVKD. The CDR3 is 14 residues long. The ends were cut back, 9 bases at V and 4 bases at J, with 18 bases in the middle. This CDR3 is CATSPGGGGYEQYF. For the CDR3, the DNA is TGTGCCACCTCCCCGGGAGGGGGCGGGTACGAGCAGTACTTC.

The gene calls are TRBV9 and TRBJ2-2; the match to TRBD2 covers 7 bases. CDR1 is SGDLS and CDR2 is YYNGEE in the germline V gene. Germline trimming cut 6 bases from V and 0 bases from J; bases unmatched to any gene: 11. The length of the CDR3 is 17 residues. The CDR3 nucleotides read TGTGCCAGCAACATTGCCGGGACTACTACGAACACCGGGGAGCTGTTTTTT. Amino acid sequence: CASNIAGTTTNTGELFF. Variable domain in full (rest from reference TRBV9 and TRBJ2-2): DSGVTQTPKHLITATGQRVTLRCSPRSGDLSVYWYQQSLDQGLQFLIQYYNGEERAKGNILERFSAQQFPDLHSELNLSSLELGDSALYFCASNIAGTTTNTGELFFGEGSRLTVL.

The rearrangement uses TRBV15 and TRBJ1-2; D not certain. This CDR3 is built from 13 residues. Germline V gene lookup returns CDR1 LNHNV and CDR2 YYDKDF (reference sequence). V was shortened by 5 bases and J by 2 bases, with 9 bases between the two germline ends. The CDR3 here is CATSGQANYGYTF. CDR3 nucleotide sequence: TGTGCCACCAGCGGGCAGGCCAACTATGGCTACACCTTC.

This chain connects TRBV6-5 to TRBJ2-7; D perhaps matches TRBD1 (5 bases). Trimming removed 2 bases at V and 3 bases at J, with 14 bases between. This CDR3 has 15 residues. Germline loops: CDR1 MNHEY, CDR2 SVGAGI. CDR3 amino acids: CASSYVLGQGYEQYF. The CDR3 DNA sequence: TGTGCCAGCAGTTACGTTCTAGGCCAGGGCTACGAGCAGTACTTC.

This clone was counted a single time. The chain combines TRBV30 with TRBJ2-3, with D unclear. CDR1 and CDR2 from the germline V gene are GTSNPN and SVGIG (reference sequence). The germline V and J ends were trimmed by 2 bases and 6 bases, with 12 bases remaining between them. The CDR3 runs to 13 residues. The CDR3 DNA sequence: TGTGCCTGGAGTCAGACCCAGACCGATACGCAGTATTTT. Residues: CAWSQTQTDTQYF.

The J gene is TRBJ2-4, the V gene TRBV29-1; 8 nucleotides line up with TRBD2. CDR3 length: 16 amino acids. Germline V gives CDR1 SQVTM, CDR2 ANQGSEA. Trimming took 4 bases from V and 0 from J; bases not matched to a gene: 8. CDR3 loop: CSVAGGASLAKNIQYF. Here the CDR3 DNA reads TGCAGCGTTGCCGGGGGGGCTTCGCTAGCCAAAAACATTCAGTACTTC.

This sequence joins TRBV6-5 and TRBJ2-7; D might be TRBD2 (6 bases). Germline assignment: CDR1 MNHEY and CDR2 SVGAGI. Trimming pared 0 bases from V and 0 bases from J, leaving 12 bases between. The CDR3 runs to 16 residues. The CDR3 region has the DNA TGTGCCAGCAGTTACTCGTCTCGGCGGGGCTCCTACGAGCAGTACTTC. Translated: CASSYSSRRGSYEQYF.

V and J are TRBV4-3 and TRBJ2-3; TRBD1 might be the D (5 bases). Germline values: CDR1 LGHNA, CDR2 YSLEER. Trimming cost V 4 bases and J 0 bases, with 11 bases left between them. The CDR3 loop spans 15 amino acids. DNA of the CDR3: TGCGCCAGCAGCCTAAGGACAATTAGCACAGATACGCAGTATTTT. Translating it yields CASSLRTISTDTQYF.

V is TRBV29-1 and J is TRBJ1-2; D is possibly TRBD1 (6 bases). Trimming removed 5 bases at V and 7 bases at J, with 14 bases between. CDR1 is SQVTM and CDR2 is ANQGSEA in the germline V gene. This CDR3 has 12 residues. The CDR3 DNA follows: TGCAGCGTTCACAGGGTTCTTGGTGGCTACACCTTC. It encodes CSVHRVLGGYTF.

The V call is TRBV7-9, the J call TRBJ1-6; 8 positions agree with TRBD1. The length of the CDR3 is 14 residues. Germline V lookup: CDR1 SEHNR, CDR2 FQNEAQ (reference sequence). J lost 9 bases, V lost 5 bases, and 6 bases had no gene match. This CDR3 reads CASSPQGAGSPLHF. The CDR3, as DNA: TGTGCCAGCAGCCCCCAGGGGGCGGGTTCACCCCTCCACTTT.

The CDR3: CASSFAWSYGYTF. The CDR3 DNA is TGTGCCAGCAGTTTCGCCTGGTCCTATGGCTACACCTTC. The chain carries TRBV28 and TRBJ1-2; no reliable D call. There are 13 residues in the CDR3. The V gene lost 3 bases and the J gene lost 4 bases, with 9 bases spanning the gap. Germline V gene sequence: CDR1 MDHEN, CDR2 SYDVKM.

CDR3 sequence reads: CASSPEPGQSSYEQYF. The CDR3 coding sequence is TGTGCCAGCAGCCCTGAGCCGGGACAGAGCTCCTACGAGCAGTACTTC. V is TRBV7-9 and J is TRBJ2-7, with 7 bases aligning to TRBD1. The CDR3 is 16 amino acids. Per germline, CDR1 SEHNR and CDR2 FQNEAQ (reference sequence). J was trimmed by 0 bases and V by 5 bases; bases with no gene match: 10.

The chain has TRBV30 and TRBJ2-7; 13 bases agree with TRBD2. The J segment lost 8 bases and the V segment lost 1 base, leaving 20 bases of the junction unmatched. Germline CDR1 and CDR2: GTSNPN and SVGIG (reference sequence). The CDR3 extends over 19 amino acids. The CDR3 region has the DNA TGTGCCTGGAGTGCCACGTGGACTAGCGGGAGAGATCCTACGTTTAAGCAGTACTTC. As protein: CAWSATWTSGRDPTFKQYF.

This clone appeared a single time. V is TRBV4-2 and J is TRBJ1-4; D gene ambiguous. The CDR3 spans 14 residues. The V gene lost 0 bases and the J gene lost 5 bases, with 7 bases spanning the gap. CDR1 is LGHNA, CDR2 YNFKEQ, per germline. The CDR3 region has the DNA TGTGCCAGCAGCCAAGATTCGGGGAATGAAAAACTGTTTTTT. Protein: CASSQDSGNEKLFF.

V is TRBV9 and J is TRBJ2-7; TRBD1 might be the D (5 bases). The germline V gene encodes CDR1 SGDLS and CDR2 YYNGEE. The CDR3 has 13 amino acids. Between the trimmed V and J ends, which lost 3 bases and 5 bases, there was a span of 12 bases. CDR3: CASSGPFRDEQYF. CDR3 nucleotides: TGTGCCAGCAGCGGACCCTTCAGGGACGAGCAGTACTTC.

The V gene is TRBV27, the J gene TRBJ2-7; TRBD2 matches at 8 bases. The CDR3 contains 14 residues. Germline V lookup: CDR1 MNHEY, CDR2 SMNVEV (reference sequence). V lost 5 bases, J lost 1 base, and 4 bases stayed unmatched. This CDR3 reads CASSPLAGSYEQYF. The CDR3 nucleotides read TGTGCCAGCAGTCCATTAGCGGGATCCTACGAGCAGTACTTC.

This clone was picked up one time. The chain employs TRBV27 and TRBJ2-5, with D possibly matching TRBD1 (5 bases). The germline CDR1 and CDR2 sequences are MNHEY and SMNVEV (reference sequence). V was trimmed by 2 bases and J by 5 bases, leaving 12 bases between them. This CDR3 is built from 14 residues. The CDR3 region has the DNA TGTGCCAGCAGTTTAATAGCAGGGCGGGAGACCCAGTACTTC. This gives the protein CASSLIAGRETQYF.

The chain recombines TRBV5-5 with TRBJ1-3; no definite D call. The CDR3 has 13 amino acids. Trimming took 4 bases from V and 4 from J, leaving 9 bases between them. The germline CDR1 and CDR2 sequences are SGHKS and YYEKEE (reference sequence). In nucleotides, the CDR3 is TGTGCCAGCAGCGTGGTTTACGGAAACACCATATATTTT. Amino acid sequence: CASSVVYGNTIYF.